This T cell receptor beta chain is drawn from a study of T cell changes during pregnancy in multiple sclerosis. The CDR3 is 17 residues long. Deletions cut 0 bases from V and 3 bases from J, with 18 bases between. The germline V gene has CDR1 SGDLS and CDR2 YYNGEE. Generated by immunoSEQ multiplex PCR, the TCRdb table keeps only in-frame clones and is missing some. The repertoire consists of about 80,000 clones, with about 91% occurring once and the leading ten covering approximately 1.5%. The J gene is TRBJ2-5, the V gene TRBV9, with D possibly TRBD1 on 5 matching bases. Sequencing used peripheral blood, obtained before pregnancy. The clonotype was recovered from a female donor with multiple sclerosis, enrolled in a pregnancy study. The CDR3 bases are TGTGCCAGCAGCGTAGGGCTAATTGGGGCAACGGAAGAGACCCAGTACTTC. Protein: CASSVGLIGATEETQYF. Complete variable domain (other parts from reference TRBV9 and TRBJ2-5): DSGVTQTPKHLITATGQRVTLRCSPRSGDLSVYWYQQSLDQGLQFLIQYYNGEERAKGNILERFSAQQFPDLHSELNLSSLELGDSALYFCASSVGLIGATEETQYFGPGTRLLVL.